This T cell receptor beta chain was observed in a study of T cells in Graves' hyperthyroidism and ophthalmopathy. At the level of the study: Upon initial diagnosis and before any treatment, peripheral blood was collected.

The CDR3 has 14 amino acids. V was cut by 4 bases and J by 4 bases, with 14 bases left in between. CDR1 is SGDLS, CDR2 YYNGEE, per germline. This clonotype has at least ten counts. Amplified regions were TCR beta CDR3 sequences from RNA transcripts. HTBI primers were employed in a first-round RT-PCR of the TCR CDR3. Via MiXCR, TCRdb re-called the multiplex PCR reads, giving one row per CDR3 protein. Of under 550,000 distinct CDR3 sequences in the sample, approximately 13% were seen once. The sequencing sample was made of blood. The clonotype comes from a woman between 18 and 29 years old with Graves' hyperthyroidism. The chain is built from TRBV9 and TRBJ1-1; D perhaps matches TRBD1 (6 bases). DNA for the CDR3: TGTGCCAGCAGCATATATCGGGACACCACTGAAGCTTTCTTT. Translation: CASSIYRDTTEAFF.